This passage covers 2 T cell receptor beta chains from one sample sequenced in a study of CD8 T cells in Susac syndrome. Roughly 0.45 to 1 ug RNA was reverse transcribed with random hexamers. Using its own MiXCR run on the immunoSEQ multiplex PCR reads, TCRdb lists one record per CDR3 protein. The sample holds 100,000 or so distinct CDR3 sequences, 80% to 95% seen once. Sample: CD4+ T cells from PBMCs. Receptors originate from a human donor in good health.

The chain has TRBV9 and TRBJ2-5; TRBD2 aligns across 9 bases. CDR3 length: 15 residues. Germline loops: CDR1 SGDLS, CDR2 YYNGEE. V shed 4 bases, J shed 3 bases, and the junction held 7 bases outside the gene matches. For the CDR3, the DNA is TGTGCCAGCAGCCAGCCGACTAGCGGTGAAGAGACCCAGTACTTC. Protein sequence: CASSQPTSGEETQYF.

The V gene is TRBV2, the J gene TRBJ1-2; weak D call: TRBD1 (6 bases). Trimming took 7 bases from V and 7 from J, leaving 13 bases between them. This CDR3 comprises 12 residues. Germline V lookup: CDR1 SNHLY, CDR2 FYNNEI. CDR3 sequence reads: CASITSRGGYTF. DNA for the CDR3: TGTGCCAGCATTACCTCCAGGGGTGGCTACACCTTC.